Each of the 27 T cell receptor beta chains below was sequenced from the same sample in a study of monozygotic twins with inflammatory bowel disease. TCRdb re-called the 5' RACE reads, yielding one record per CDR3 amino acid sequence without DNA. Its listing shows about 210,000 distinct CDR3 sequences. The sample was blood. Receptor source: a human donor with ulcerative colitis or Crohn's disease, or a healthy co-twin of an affected twin (not recorded which).

V usage is TRBV12-3 or TRBV12-4 and J usage is TRBJ2-1. The CDR3 is 13 residues long. Here the CDR3 reads CASRGLEYNEQFF.

The chain links TRBV7-2 to TRBJ2-3; TCRdb's D call of TRBD2 is untestable without DNA. This CDR3 comprises 15 residues. Germline lookup yields CDR1 SGHTA and CDR2 FQGNSA. The CDR3 sequence is CASSWFGAGTDTQYF.

The chain uses TRBV7-2 and TRBJ2-3; TCRdb calls TRBD1, which cannot be checked without DNA. Germline V CDR1 and CDR2: SGHTA, FQGNSA. The CDR3 is 15 residues long. CDR3 loop: CASSSSGARADTQYF.

The chain links TRBV7-9 to TRBJ1-2; TCRdb lists TRBD1, though no DNA is available to test this call. CDR3 size: 13 residues. The V gene's germline CDR1 is SEHNR and CDR2 FQNEAQ (reference sequence). CDR3 sequence reads: CASSFRGVSGYTF.

The chain combines TRBV2 with TRBJ2-7. Per the germline V gene, CDR1 is SNHLY and CDR2 is FYNNEI. CDR3 size: 13 residues. CDR3 sequence reads: CASSGANAYEQYF.

The rearrangement joins TRBV29-1 to TRBJ2-1; TCRdb's D call of TRBD2 is untestable without DNA. Germline CDR1 SQVTM, CDR2 ANQGSEA. This CDR3 is built from 13 residues. CDR3 protein: CSVRGQGRNEQFF.

The rearrangement joins TRBV21-1 to TRBJ1-5. TRBV21-1 is noted as a pseudogene. The CDR3 is 15 amino acids. The CDR3 reads CASSKRVEGNQPQHF.

This sequence joins TRBV7-2 and TRBJ2-7; TCRdb's D call, TRBD1, is unchecked because there is no DNA. This CDR3 comprises 16 residues. The germline gives CDR1 SGHTA, CDR2 FQGNSA. The CDR3 sequence: CASSFLLQGGNYEQYF.

The chain employs TRBV10-3 and TRBJ2-2. The CDR3 has 16 amino acids. Germline values: CDR1 ENHRY, CDR2 SYGVKD. CDR3 protein: CAISESVRSNTGELFF.

The chain is built from TRBV7-9 and TRBJ2-2; with no DNA, the TCRdb D assignment of TRBD1 cannot be verified. Germline V gives CDR1 SEHNR, CDR2 FQNEAQ (reference sequence). The CDR3 consists of 16 residues. The CDR3: CASSFSGGPNTGELFF.

The chain carries TRBV7-2 and TRBJ2-1. The CDR3 totals 12 residues. CDR1 and CDR2 (germline): SGHTA, FQGNSA. CDR3 residues: CASSHPYNEQFF.

V is TRBV2 and J is TRBJ2-7; TCRdb picks TRBD1, but there is no DNA to check that call. This CDR3 comprises 14 residues. CDR1 and CDR2 (germline): SNHLY, FYNNEI. CDR3 sequence: CASSEGGARNEQYF. Together with reference TRBV2 and TRBJ2-7, the CDR3 gives the full variable domain: EPEVTQTPSHQVTQMGQEVILRCVPISNHLYFYWYRQILGQKVEFLVSFYNNEISEKSEIFDDQFSVERPDGSNFTLKIRSTKLEDSAMYFCASSEGGARNEQYFGPGTRLTVT.

The chain links TRBV3-1 to TRBJ2-2; TCRdb's D call, TRBD1, is unchecked because there is no DNA. In germline, CDR1 is LGHDT, CDR2 YNNKEL (reference sequence). The CDR3 runs 14 residues. The CDR3 protein is CASSRQGNTGELFF.

The rearrangement joins TRBV27 to TRBJ2-5; TCRdb designates TRBD1, a call that cannot be tested without DNA. The CDR3 has 15 residues. Germline V gene lookup returns CDR1 MNHEY and CDR2 SMNVEV (reference sequence). The chain's CDR3 is CASSFGGRRQETQYF.

The gene calls are TRBV5-1 and TRBJ2-2. Germline V gene data show CDR1 as SGHRS and CDR2 as YFSETQ. The CDR3 totals 16 residues. This CDR3 reads CASSVRQTANTGELFF.

The chain links TRBV5-1 to TRBJ2-1; lacking DNA, the TRBD2 call made by TCRdb goes unchecked. In germline, CDR1 is SGHRS, CDR2 YFSETQ. This CDR3 has 14 amino acids. CDR3 region: CATAAGGPSGEQFF.

CDR3 region: CASSDYGGALTYEQYF. V gene TRBV6-1 combines with J gene TRBJ2-7; no DNA is available, so the TRBD2 call from TCRdb remains unchecked. The CDR3 loop spans 16 amino acids. Germline V gene sequence: CDR1 MNHNS, CDR2 SASEGT.

This chain connects TRBV14 to TRBJ2-2. Per the germline V gene, CDR1 is SGHDN and CDR2 is FVKESK. The CDR3 is made up of 14 amino acids. This CDR3 is CASRPDGNTGELFF.

The rearrangement joins TRBV7-9 to TRBJ1-3; TCRdb picks TRBD1, but there is no DNA to check that call. This CDR3 is 15 amino acids long. Germline V lookup: CDR1 SEHNR, CDR2 FQNEAQ (reference sequence). This chain's CDR3 is CASSFKGASGNTIYF.

The chain employs TRBV5-1 and TRBJ1-1; TCRdb's D gene call, TRBD1, goes unchecked for lack of DNA. This CDR3 is built from 13 residues. Germline assignment: CDR1 SGHRS and CDR2 YFSETQ. The CDR3 protein is CASSLASGSEAFF.

This chain joins TRBV7-9 and TRBJ1-2; lacking DNA, the TRBD1 call made by TCRdb goes unchecked. Germline-derived CDR1 and CDR2 are SEHNR and FQNEAQ (reference sequence). The length of the CDR3 is 14 residues. The CDR3 is CASSQGRSNYGYTF.

V usage is TRBV5-1 and J usage is TRBJ2-7. This CDR3 has 14 amino acids. CDR1 is SGHRS and CDR2 is YFSETQ in the germline V gene. This CDR3 reads CASSSTTGSYEQYF.

The V and J genes are TRBV19 and TRBJ1-2; no DNA is available, so the TRBD1 call from TCRdb remains unchecked. This CDR3 is built from 16 residues. Per the germline V gene, CDR1 is LNHDA and CDR2 is SQIVND (reference sequence). This CDR3 is CASTPVGGGANYGYTF.

The chain recombines TRBV6-2 or TRBV6-3 with TRBJ1-5. Looked up from germline, CDR1 is MNHEY and CDR2 is SVGEGT. This CDR3 has 13 amino acids. This CDR3 reads CASSSVNNQPQHF.

This chain connects TRBV12-3 or TRBV12-4 to TRBJ1-2. This CDR3 contains 17 residues. The CDR3 reads CASSLGGSGRANYGYTF.

The chain links TRBV19 to TRBJ1-5. In germline, CDR1 is LNHDA, CDR2 SQIVND (reference sequence). CDR3 length equals 15 residues. The CDR3 reads CASSTITTSNQPQHF.

The chain employs TRBV5-6 and TRBJ2-1; as DNA is missing, the TRBD1 call by TCRdb cannot be tested. This CDR3 has 14 amino acids. Germline V gene lookup returns CDR1 SGHDT and CDR2 YYEEEE. CDR3: CASSSEDSYNEQFF.